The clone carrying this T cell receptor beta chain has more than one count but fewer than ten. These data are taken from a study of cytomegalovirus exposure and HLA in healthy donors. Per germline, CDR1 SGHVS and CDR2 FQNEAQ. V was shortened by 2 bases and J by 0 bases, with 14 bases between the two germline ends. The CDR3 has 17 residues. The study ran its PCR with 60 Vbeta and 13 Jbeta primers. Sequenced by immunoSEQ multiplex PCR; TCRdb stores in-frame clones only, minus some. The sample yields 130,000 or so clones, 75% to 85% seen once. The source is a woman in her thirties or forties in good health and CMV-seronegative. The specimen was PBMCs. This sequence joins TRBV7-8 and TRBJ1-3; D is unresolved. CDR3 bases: TGTGCCAGCAGCTTACAGATTATCGGGTCCTCTGGAAACACCATATATTTT. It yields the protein CASSLQIIGSSGNTIYF.